This TCR beta chain was retrieved from a study of beta chain features in type 1 diabetes. The J segment lost 7 bases and the V segment lost 5 bases, leaving 12 bases of the junction unmatched. This CDR3 has 15 residues. Germline CDR1 is SEHNR and CDR2 is FQNEAQ (reference sequence). Every donor provided one heparinised blood draw, which averaged approximately 120 mL. Expressed TCRB transcripts were sequenced because the entire RNA isolate underwent reverse transcription. Assay: immunoSEQ multiplex PCR; the TCRdb copy retains only in-frame clones and omits some. This table has 200,000 to 250,000 clones, 16% appearing once. This clone was seen a handful of times. Its target is not known. Study observations and caveats: All four CD4+ subsets from Type 1 diabetes patients carried moderately but significantly shorter TCRB CDR3s.

The sequence derives from a man aged 25 to 40 with type 1 diabetes. The sequenced sample consisted of naive CD4+ T cells from blood. This chain uses TRBV7-9 with TRBJ1-2; TRBD1 agrees at 8 bases. The CDR3 loop is CASSGPTGVPSGYTF. The CDR3 DNA reads as TGTGCCAGCAGCGGCCCGACAGGGGTACCCTCTGGCTACACCTTC. Full variable domain (outside the CDR3, taken from reference TRBV7-9 and TRBJ1-2): DTGVSQNPRHKITKRGQNVTFRCDPISEHNRLYWYRQTLGQGPEFLTYFQNEAQLEKSRLLSDRFSAERPKGSFSTLEIQRTEQGDSAMYLCASSGPTGVPSGYTFGSGTRLTVV.